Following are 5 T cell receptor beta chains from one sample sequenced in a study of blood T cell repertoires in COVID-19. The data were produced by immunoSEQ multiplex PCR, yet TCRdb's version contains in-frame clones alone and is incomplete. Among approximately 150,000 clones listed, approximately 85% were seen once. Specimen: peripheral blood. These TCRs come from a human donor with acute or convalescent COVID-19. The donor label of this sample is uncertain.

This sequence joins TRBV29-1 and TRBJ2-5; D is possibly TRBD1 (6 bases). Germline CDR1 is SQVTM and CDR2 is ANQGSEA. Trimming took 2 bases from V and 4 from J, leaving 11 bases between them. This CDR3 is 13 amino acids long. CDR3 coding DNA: TGCAGCGTTGAACAGGGGTCGATAGAGACCCAGTACTTC. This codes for CSVEQGSIETQYF.

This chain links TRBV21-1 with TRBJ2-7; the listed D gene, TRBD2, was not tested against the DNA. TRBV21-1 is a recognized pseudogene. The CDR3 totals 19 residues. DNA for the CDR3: TGTGCCAGCAGCTCGGGTGGGGGGAATGCCAGCGTAAGCTCCTACGAGCAGTACGTC. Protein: CASSSGGGNASVSSYEQYV.

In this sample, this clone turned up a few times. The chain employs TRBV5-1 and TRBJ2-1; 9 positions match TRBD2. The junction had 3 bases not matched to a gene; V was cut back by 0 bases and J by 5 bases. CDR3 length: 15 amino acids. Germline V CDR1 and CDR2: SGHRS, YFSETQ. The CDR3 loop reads CASSLGGGRDNEQFF. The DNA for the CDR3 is TGCGCCAGCAGCTTGGGCGGCGGGAGGGACAATGAGCAGTTCTTC. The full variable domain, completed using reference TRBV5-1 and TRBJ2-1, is KAGVTQTPRYLIKTRGQQVTLSCSPISGHRSVSWYQQTPGQGLQFLFEYFSETQRNKGNFPGRFSGRQFSNSRSEMNVSTLELGDSALYLCASSLGGGRDNEQFFGPGTRLTVL.

CDR3 loop: CASSYSTSGRVETQYF. CDR3 sequence (DNA): TGTGCCAGCAGTTACTCGACTAGCGGGAGGGTGGAGACCCAGTACTTC. The chain is built from TRBV6-2 or TRBV6-3 and TRBJ2-5, with TRBD2 identical over 14 bases. V lost 0 bases and J lost 5; bases outside the gene matches: 2. From germline, CDR1 is MNHEY and CDR2 SVGEGT. This CDR3 is 16 amino acids long.

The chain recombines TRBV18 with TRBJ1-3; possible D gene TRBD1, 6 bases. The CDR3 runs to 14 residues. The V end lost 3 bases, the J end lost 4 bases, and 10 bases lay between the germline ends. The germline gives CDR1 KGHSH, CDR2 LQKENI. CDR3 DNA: TGTGCCAGCTCACCTACAGGGACGGGAAACACCATATATTTT. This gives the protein CASSPTGTGNTIYF.